Listed here are 21 T cell receptor beta chains from one sample, sequenced in a study of blood T cell repertoires in COVID-19. TCRdb keeps only in-frame clones here, not all; method: immunoSEQ multiplex PCR. The data hold 220,000 or so clones, with more than 80% observed a single time. Sequencing was carried out using PBMCs or T cells enriched from blood (not recorded which). These receptors all stem from a man aged 50 or older who had been exposed to COVID-19.

The chain employs TRBV3-1 (or the pseudogene TRBV3-2) and TRBJ1-6; TRBD1 agrees at 8 bases. The V segment lost 0 bases and the J segment 0 bases; nucleotides outside the gene matches: 10. Per the germline V gene, CDR1 is LGHDT and CDR2 is YNNKEL (reference sequence). This CDR3 is 20 amino acids long. The CDR3 region is CASSQDYYGRGRSYNSPLHF. Written as DNA, the CDR3 is TGTGCCAGCAGCCAAGATTATTATGGCAGGGGGCGCTCCTATAATTCACCCCTCCACTTT.

This chain joins TRBV27 and TRBJ1-2; 9 bases fit TRBD1. Trimming removed 7 bases from V and 8 bases from J; junction bases left unmatched: 8. Germline V gene lookup returns CDR1 MNHEY and CDR2 SMNVEV (reference sequence). This CDR3 contains 13 residues. Written as DNA, the CDR3 is TGTGCCAGCACTTCACAGGGGGCGATCGGCTACACCTTC. This sequence encodes CASTSQGAIGYTF.

This chain connects TRBV2 to TRBJ1-1; a possible D gene is TRBD1 (5 bases). Between the trimmed V and J ends, which lost 2 bases and 4 bases, there was a span of 14 bases. CDR3 size: 15 residues. CDR1 is SNHLY, CDR2 FYNNEI, per germline. The CDR3 protein is CASSEFLGVGTEAFF. CDR3 coding DNA: TGTGCCAGCAGTGAATTTCTAGGGGTTGGCACTGAAGCTTTCTTT.

The rearrangement links TRBV29-1 to TRBJ2-1; 9 bases map to TRBD2. V was pared by 1 base and J by 8 bases, with 9 bases of the junction left unmatched. Germline values: CDR1 SQVTM, CDR2 ANQGSEA. CDR3 length equals 15 residues. In nucleotides, the CDR3 is TGCAGCGTTGAAGCTCTAGCGGGACCAGGCGATGAGCAGTTCTTC. Protein sequence: CSVEALAGPGDEQFF.

The chain has TRBV28 and TRBJ2-7; 9 nucleotides match TRBD1. V lost 6 bases to trimming and J lost 4 bases; unmatched junction nucleotides: 7. CDR1 is MDHEN, CDR2 SYDVKM, per germline. The CDR3 sequence is 14 residues long. CDR3 nucleotides: TGTGCCAGCAGCCGGGACAGGGCGGCGTACGAGCAGTACGTC. Residues: CASSRDRAAYEQYV.

This chain joins TRBV7-2 and TRBJ1-2; D gene unclear. Trimming pared 4 bases from V and 7 bases from J, leaving 22 bases between. Germline V gives CDR1 SGHTA, CDR2 FQGNSA. CDR3 length: 16 residues. The CDR3 DNA sequence: TGTGCCAGCAGCTCGAGATCGTCGGGATCGAGGGCTGGCTACACCTTC. Protein sequence: CASSSRSSGSRAGYTF.

This clone was seen more than once but under ten times. The chain carries TRBV7-9 and TRBJ1-5; tentatively, D is TRBD1 (6 bases). The germline gives CDR1 SEHNR, CDR2 FQNEAQ (reference sequence). The CDR3 is made up of 14 amino acids. Trimming cost V 5 bases and J 1 base, with 9 bases left between them. This CDR3 is CASSRGQSNQPQHF. CDR3 DNA sequence: TGTGCCAGCAGCCGTGGACAGAGCAATCAGCCCCAGCATTTT.

The gene calls are TRBV3-1 (or the pseudogene TRBV3-2) and TRBJ1-2; D perhaps matches TRBD1 (6 bases). CDR3 length: 15 residues. In germline, CDR1 is LGHDT, CDR2 YNNKEL (reference sequence). The germline V and J ends were trimmed by 0 bases and 5 bases, with 13 bases remaining between them. The CDR3 region has the DNA TGTGCCAGCAGCCAAGATCGCCAGGGGCGTTATGGCTACACCTTC. It is translated as CASSQDRQGRYGYTF.

The rearrangement uses TRBV29-1 and TRBJ1-2; 7 nucleotides line up with TRBD1. V gave up 4 bases and J gave up 7 bases; unmatched junction bases: 15. This CDR3 comprises 15 residues. The V gene's germline CDR1 is SQVTM and CDR2 ANQGSEA. For the CDR3, the DNA is TGCAGCGTTGTCCCTACAGGAGGTCCAGGGGGTGGCTACACCTTC. It specifies CSVVPTGGPGGGYTF. Supplemented by reference TRBV29-1 and TRBJ1-2, the full variable domain reads SAVISQKPSRDICQRGTSLTIQCQVDSQVTMMFWYRQQPGQSLTLIATANQGSEATYESGFVIDKFPISRPNLTFSTLTVSNMSPEDSSIYLCSVVPTGGPGGGYTFGSGTRLTVV.

V gene TRBV10-3 combines with J gene TRBJ1-5; TRBD1 aligns across 8 bases. The CDR3 length is 16 residues. Germline loops: CDR1 ENHRY, CDR2 SYGVKD. With V trimmed by 3 bases and J by 1 base, 5 bases remained unmatched. DNA for the CDR3: TGTGCCATCAGTGACCGTCGGGACAGGAGCAATCAGCCCCAGCATTTT. Translated: CAISDRRDRSNQPQHF.

The chain employs TRBV27 and TRBJ1-2, with a weak D call TRBD1 (6 bases). Germline V gene sequence: CDR1 MNHEY, CDR2 SMNVEV (reference sequence). The length of the CDR3 is 18 residues. Trimming removed 6 bases from V and 1 base from J, with 24 bases in between. For the CDR3, the DNA is TGTGCCAGCAGCCCTGAACAGGGATCAGCATTACTTAACTATGGCTACACCTTC. Its translation is CASSPEQGSALLNYGYTF.

The genes are TRBV5-4 and TRBJ2-2; D is uncertain. Germline V lookup: CDR1 SGHNT, CDR2 YYREEE (reference sequence). V was shortened by 4 bases and J by 0 bases, with 7 bases between the two germline ends. The CDR3 loop spans 14 amino acids. CDR3 protein: CASSIHPNTGELFF. The CDR3, as DNA: TGTGCCAGCAGCATACATCCGAACACCGGGGAGCTGTTTTTT.

The CDR3 reads CASSQEGLTGGYGYTF. The CDR3 DNA reads as TGTGCCAGCAGCCAAGAGGGCCTTACAGGGGGCTATGGCTACACCTTC. This chain links TRBV4-2 with TRBJ1-2, with TRBD1 identical over 8 bases. Germline values: CDR1 LGHNA, CDR2 YNFKEQ. The CDR3 has 16 amino acids. The J segment lost 4 bases and the V segment lost 0 bases, leaving 7 bases of the junction unmatched.

The CDR3 sequence is CAISHPDSYGYTF. The CDR3 region has the DNA TGTGCCATCAGCCACCCGGACAGCTATGGCTACACCTTC. The chain carries TRBV10-3 and TRBJ1-2, with D perhaps matching TRBD1 (6 bases). CDR1 and CDR2 (germline): ENHRY, SYGVKD. This CDR3 has 13 residues. V lost 6 bases and J 4 bases, leaving 12 bases between the germline ends.

The genes are TRBV27 and TRBJ2-6; D uncertain. This CDR3 comprises 15 residues. Germline CDR1 MNHEY, CDR2 SMNVEV (reference sequence). V was clipped by 4 bases and J by 0 bases, with 7 bases between them. CDR3 in amino acids: CASSSQSSGANVLTF. CDR3 bases: TGTGCCAGCAGTTCCCAGTCCTCTGGGGCCAACGTCCTGACTTTC. The full variable domain, its missing parts supplied by reference TRBV27 and TRBJ2-6, is EAQVTQNPRYLITVTGKKLTVTCSQNMNHEYMSWYRQDPGLGLRQIYYSMNVEVTDKGDVPEGYKVSRKEKRNFPLILESPSPNQTSLYFCASSSQSSGANVLTFGAGSRLTVL.

The chain recombines TRBV6-5 with TRBJ1-2; D may be TRBD1 (6 bases). Trimming stripped 3 bases from V and 3 bases from J, with 11 bases between. The CDR3 has 14 residues. Germline CDR1 MNHEY, CDR2 SVGAGI. The CDR3 sequence is CASSYLQGYYGYTF. The CDR3 DNA reads TGTGCCAGCAGTTATTTACAGGGATACTATGGCTACACCTTC.

This clone was found a few times. The chain joins TRBV6-5 to TRBJ1-2, with D unclear. Per the germline V gene, CDR1 is MNHEY and CDR2 is SVGAGI. The CDR3 spans 13 residues. Trimming pared 11 bases from V and 5 bases from J, leaving 18 bases between. In nucleotides, the CDR3 is TGTGCCTCCTACCCCATGGGAGGGTATGGCTACACCTTC. It translates to CASYPMGGYGYTF.

This clone has just one count. V is TRBV4-2 and J is TRBJ2-7; TRBD1 aligns across 7 bases. Germline values: CDR1 LGHNA, CDR2 YNFKEQ. CDR3 length equals 14 residues. Trimming removed 4 bases from V and 5 bases from J; junction bases left unmatched: 8. The CDR3 region has the DNA TGTGCCAGCAGCCTAGAGACAGGGTTGGACGAGCAGTACTTC. It is translated as CASSLETGLDEQYF.

This clone was detected only once. The chain has TRBV28 and TRBJ1-1, with 9 bases fitting TRBD1. CDR1 MDHEN and CDR2 SYDVKM come from the germline V gene. The V segment lost 5 bases and the J segment 8 bases; nucleotides outside the gene matches: 6. This CDR3 comprises 13 residues. CDR3 sequence: CASSPQGTGEAFF. The CDR3, as DNA: TGTGCCAGCAGTCCCCAGGGGACAGGGGAAGCTTTCTTT.

The chain is built from TRBV28 and TRBJ2-1; D remains unclear. The V and J ends lost 2 bases and 9 bases respectively, with 8 bases between them. Germline V gene lookup returns CDR1 MDHEN and CDR2 SYDVKM. The CDR3 runs 12 residues. The DNA of the CDR3 is TGTGCCAGCAGTTTACATCAGCGTGAGCAGTTCTTC. It specifies CASSLHQREQFF. The full variable domain, its missing parts supplied by reference TRBV28 and TRBJ2-1, is DVKVTQSSRYLVKRTGEKVFLECVQDMDHENMFWYRQDPGLGLRLIYFSYDVKMKEKGDIPEGYSVSREKKERFSLILESASTNQTSMYLCASSLHQREQFFGPGTRLTVL.

This clone was seen only once. The chain has TRBV13 and TRBJ2-2; 9 nucleotides agree with TRBD1. This CDR3 is built from 12 residues. The J segment lost 13 bases and the V segment lost 4 bases, leaving 4 bases of the junction unmatched. In germline, CDR1 is PRHDT, CDR2 FYEKMQ (reference sequence). The DNA for the CDR3 is TGTGCCAGCAGCTCCGACAGGGGGAGGCTGTTTTTT. It specifies CASSSDRGRLFF.